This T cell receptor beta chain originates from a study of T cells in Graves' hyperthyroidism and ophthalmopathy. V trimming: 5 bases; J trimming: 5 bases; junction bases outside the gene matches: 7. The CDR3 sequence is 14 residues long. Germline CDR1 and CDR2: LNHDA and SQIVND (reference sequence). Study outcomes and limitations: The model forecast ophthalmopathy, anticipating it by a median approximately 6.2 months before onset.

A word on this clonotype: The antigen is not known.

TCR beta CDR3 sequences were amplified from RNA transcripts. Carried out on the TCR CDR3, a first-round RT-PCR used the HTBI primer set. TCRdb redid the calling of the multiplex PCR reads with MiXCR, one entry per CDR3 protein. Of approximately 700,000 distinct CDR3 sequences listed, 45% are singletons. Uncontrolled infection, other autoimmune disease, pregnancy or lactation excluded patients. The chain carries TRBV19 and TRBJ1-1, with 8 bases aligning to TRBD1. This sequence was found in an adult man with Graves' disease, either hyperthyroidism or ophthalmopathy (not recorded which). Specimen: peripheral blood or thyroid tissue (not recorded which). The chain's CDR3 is CASSADRDGTEAFF. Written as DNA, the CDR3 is TGTGCCAGTAGTGCGGACAGGGACGGAACTGAAGCTTTCTTT.